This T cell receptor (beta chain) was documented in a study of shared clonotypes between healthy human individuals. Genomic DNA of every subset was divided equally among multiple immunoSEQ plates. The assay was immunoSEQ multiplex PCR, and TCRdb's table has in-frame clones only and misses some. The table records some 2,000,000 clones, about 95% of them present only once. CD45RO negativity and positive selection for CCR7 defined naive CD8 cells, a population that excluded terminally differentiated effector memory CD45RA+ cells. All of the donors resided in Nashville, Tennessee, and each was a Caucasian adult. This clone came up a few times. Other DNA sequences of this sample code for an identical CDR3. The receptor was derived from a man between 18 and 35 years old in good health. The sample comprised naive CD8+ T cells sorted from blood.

The CDR3 is CASSMAGSYEQYF. In DNA, the CDR3 is TGTGCCAGTAGTATGGCGGGGTCCTACGAGCAGTACTTC. J is TRBJ2-7 and V is TRBV19, with D tentatively TRBD2 (6 bases). Trimming shortened V by 3 bases and J by 1 base, and 7 bases separated the two germline ends. This CDR3 has 13 residues. Germline V gives CDR1 LNHDA, CDR2 SQIVND (reference sequence).